The rows below give T cell receptor beta chains drawn from one sample of a study of blood T cell repertoires in COVID-19. The assay was immunoSEQ multiplex PCR, and TCRdb's table has in-frame clones only and misses some. In the table there are 160,000 or so clones, about 81% of which are singletons. Sequencing was done on a sample of peripheral blood. Receptors were obtained from a woman aged 80 or older with acute or convalescent COVID-19. Each CDR3 is given with its conserved first and last residue. D genes are given only for firm matches. Only part of the rows carry a size: once, few, many, or a class if the clone is expanded.

>.|TRBV10-3|TRBJ2-1|.
CAIRRGGLAGTNEQFF
TGTGCCATCCGTAGGGGAGGGCTTGCTGGGACAAATGAGCAGTTCTTC
>TRBD1|TRBV28|TRBJ2-5|.
CASSLGTGFKETQYF
TGTGCCAGCAGTTTGGGGACAGGCTTTAAAGAGACCCAGTACTTC
>.|TRBV6-5|TRBJ2-7|.
CASSLSGLTYEQYF
TGTGCCAGCAGTTTGAGCGGACTAACCTACGAGCAGTACTTC
>.|TRBV30|TRBJ1-5|.
CAWSVRDNPNGSNQPQHF
TGTGCCTGGAGTGTTAGGGACAACCCCAATGGGAGCAATCAGCCCCAGCATTTT
>TRBD2|TRBV19|TRBJ2-1|.
CASSSPGTRGYNEQFF
TGTGCCAGTAGTTCCCCCGGGACTAGAGGCTACAATGAGCAGTTCTTC
>TRBD2|TRBV5-1|TRBJ2-3|.
CASSRGLAGYPSTDTQYF
TGCGCCAGCAGCCGGGGACTAGCGGGGTACCCTAGCACAGATACGCAGTATTTT
>.|TRBV24-1|TRBJ1-5|.
CATSDLGDQPQHF
TGTGCCACCAGTGATTTGGGAGATCAGCCCCAGCATTTT
>TRBD1|TRBV29-1|TRBJ1-1|.
CSVTGGGGTEAFF
TGCAGCGTAACAGGGGGAGGGGGCACTGAAGCTTTCTTT
>.|TRBV28|TRBJ2-3|.
CASTSRDSYTDTQYF
TGTGCCAGCACCTCCCGGGACTCCTACACAGATACGCAGTATTTT
>.|TRBV11-2|TRBJ2-2|.
CASSSTRGTGELFF
TGTGCCAGCAGCTCCACCCGGGGCACCGGGGAGCTGTTTTTT
>.|TRBV5-4|TRBJ2-1|.
CASRDSLYNEQFF
TGTGCCAGCAGGGACAGCTTATACAATGAGCAGTTCTTC
>.|TRBV11-2|TRBJ1-1|.
CASSLVGGRTEAFF
TGTGCCAGCAGCTTAGTGGGGGGTCGGACTGAAGCTTTCTTT
>.|TRBV2|TRBJ1-2|.
CASSEQVAYGYTF
TGTGCCAGCAGTGAACAGGTCGCCTATGGCTACACCTTC
>.|TRBV5-5|TRBJ2-1|.
CASSLAWQISYNEQFF
TGTGCCAGCAGCTTGGCGTGGCAGATCTCCTACAATGAGCAGTTCTTC
>TRBD1|TRBV10-3|TRBJ1-1|.
CAIRGQGAEQIAFF
TGTGCCATCAGAGGACAGGGGGCGGAACAGATTGCTTTCTTT
>.|TRBV4-2|TRBJ1-4|once
CASSHRTGNEKLFF
TGTGCCAGCAGCCATAGAACAGGGAATGAAAAACTGTTTTTT